Listed below are T cell receptor beta chains from one sample, sequenced in a study of cytomegalovirus exposure and HLA in healthy donors. TCRdb's copy holds only in-frame clones and misses some; the assay was immunoSEQ multiplex PCR. The data contain under 200,000 clones, about 13% of them singletons. The sequencing input was PBMCs. The receptors were gathered from a man aged 50 to 60 in good health and CMV-seropositive. Both conserved end residues are part of each CDR3.

v_gene	j_gene	CDR3aa
TRBV28	TRBJ1-6	CASSSPGQISPLHF
TRBV11-2	TRBJ1-3	CASSLSSSGNTIYF
TRBV29-1	TRBJ2-7	CSVTGTGGLYEQYF
TRBV5-1	TRBJ2-1	CASETGGEQPKHEQFF
TRBV2	TRBJ1-4	CASSEALRGPNEKLFF
TRBV9	TRBJ2-7	CASSRGTVSYEQYF
TRBV4-3	TRBJ1-5	CASSQEQGRGDQPQHF
TRBV30	TRBJ2-7	CAWSPSFYEQYF
TRBV12-5	TRBJ1-2	CASGPGTGDGCTF
TRBV5-4	TRBJ2-7	CASSLGLAGGQGEQYF
TRBV29-1	TRBJ1-6	CSAREGQYNSPLHF
TRBV6-5	TRBJ2-7	CASRPNRVSAYEQYF
TRBV9	TRBJ2-3	CASSAGSQRTDTQYF
TRBV2	TRBJ1-2	CASAQFGGYTF
TRBV27	TRBJ1-6	CASSLQISYNSPLHF
TRBV27	TRBJ2-6	CASSLYSGAGANVLTF
TRBV6-1	TRBJ1-2	CASSGQGDTYGYTF
TRBV29-1	TRBJ2-3	CSVEGEGRTDTQYF
TRBV14	TRBJ2-2	CASSQRTGLNTGELFF
TRBV28	TRBJ2-7	CASSSGGIYEQYF
TRBV11-3	TRBJ1-6	CASSLGRVNSPLHF
TRBV10-3	TRBJ1-2	CAISELQGAGYTF
TRBV19	TRBJ2-5	CASSIGRVGEAQYF
TRBV7-2	TRBJ2-1	CASSLWGGPYNEQFF
TRBV7-9	TRBJ2-2	CASSLTGTGELFF
TRBV6-1	TRBJ1-6	CASSEDWDRKEPLHF
TRBV7-3	TRBJ2-1	CASSTHRGGEQFF
TRBV7-9	TRBJ1-5	CASSFSNQPQHF
TRBV14	TRBJ2-5	CASSQDTRLAGGPQETQYF
TRBV14	TRBJ1-1	CASSPQRGSDTEAFF
TRBV2	TRBJ1-6	CASSVGVNSPLHF
TRBV7-2	TRBJ2-1	CASSPPGLAAYNEQFF
TRBV28	TRBJ2-3	CASRLHRQGRNTQYF
TRBV5-4	TRBJ2-5	CASSSESATQYF
TRBV10-2	TRBJ2-7	CASRAPGHNYEQYF
TRBV6-1	TRBJ2-5	CASRDPGQGETQYF
TRBV18	TRBJ2-7	CASSPRGGEQYF
TRBV10-3	TRBJ1-6	CAISGTGNSPLHF
TRBV6-1	TRBJ1-1	CATRQNTEAFF
TRBV5-1	TRBJ2-3	CASSSGLAGGIGRTDTQYF
TRBV9	TRBJ2-1	CASSEDSLSYNEQFF
TRBV9	TRBJ2-5	CASSDKAGGQETQYF
TRBV10-3	TRBJ1-2	CATGGQGRNYGYTF
TRBV15	TRBJ2-2	CATSRDRVAGELFF
TRBV15	TRBJ2-7	CATSRDRGGYEQYF
TRBV5-6	TRBJ1-1	CARSATVNTEAFF